What follows describes a single T cell receptor (beta chain). Its antigen is currently unknown. The data belong to a study of post-analysis software for immune sequencing data. Broader study findings: For normalized Chao1 diversity, multiple sclerosis patients scored significantly lower than controls did. Higher frequency in patients than in controls was seen for about five TRBV segments, with TRBV5-6, TRBV5-1 and TRBV20-1 among them.

The V segment lost 4 bases and the J segment 4 bases; nucleotides outside the gene matches: 6. The germline CDR1 and CDR2 sequences are SGHTA and FQGNSA. The CDR3 covers 15 residues. Prepared libraries of TCR beta cDNA carried unique molecular identifiers. A single record per CDR3 protein comes from TCRdb applying MiXCR to the PCR reads. The table shows 700,000 to 900,000 distinct CDR3 sequences, with approximately 44% occurring only once. V is TRBV7-2 and J is TRBJ2-2; 7 bases match TRBD1. This sequence originates from a girl aged 10 to 17 with multiple sclerosis. The source material was blood. The CDR3 region is CASSSGTEVTGELFF. The CDR3 region has the DNA TGTGCCAGCAGCTCCGGGACAGAAGTCACCGGGGAGCTGTTTTTT.